What follows describes a single T cell receptor (beta chain). What it recognizes is unknown. TCRdb reanalysed the RT-PCR reads using MiXCR and keeps one entry per CDR3 protein. The sample consists of hundreds of thousands of distinct CDR3 sequences, 10% to 15% of them appearing once. The sample is drawn from a study of response to subunit inactivated influenza vaccine. Germline loops: CDR1 LGHDT, CDR2 YNNKEL (reference sequence). The CDR3 runs to 18 residues. V dropped 0 bases and J dropped 4; count of bases not matched to a gene: 12. Study observations and caveats: After each seasonal influenza vaccination, few new T cells are recruited, the authors suggested.

This TCR was sampled from a man aged 45-65 years who received an inactivated influenza vaccine. Specimen: PBMCs from blood, collected on the day of vaccination. The rearrangement joins TRBV3-1 to TRBJ2-1; 7 bases fit TRBD2. The CDR3 bases are TGTGCCAGCAGCCAAGACTCTGTAGGGAGGGGCTTTTACAATGAGCAGTTCTTC. Translation: CASSQDSVGRGFYNEQFF.